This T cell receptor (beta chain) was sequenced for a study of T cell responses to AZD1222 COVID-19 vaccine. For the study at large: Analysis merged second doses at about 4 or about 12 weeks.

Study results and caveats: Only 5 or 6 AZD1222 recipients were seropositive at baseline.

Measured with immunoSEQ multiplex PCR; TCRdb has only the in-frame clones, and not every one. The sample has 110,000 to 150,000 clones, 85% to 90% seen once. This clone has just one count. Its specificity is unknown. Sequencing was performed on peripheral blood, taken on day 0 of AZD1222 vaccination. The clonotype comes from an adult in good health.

The DNA of the CDR3 is TGTGCCAGCAGCACTCGAGAGACCCAGTACTTC. This codes for CASSTRETQYF. The chain has TRBV14 and TRBJ2-5; D ambiguous. Trimming removed 5 bases at V and 4 bases at J, with 5 bases between. The CDR3 is 11 residues long. In germline, CDR1 is SGHDN, CDR2 FVKESK.